This T cell receptor beta chain emerged from a study of molecular identifiers for immune sequencing clone quantification. General study results and limits: Under 1% of molecules in naive cells, but over 97% of effector molecules, belonged to clones above 20 RNA copies.

TCRdb analysed the PCR reads with MiXCR anew, one entry per CDR3 protein. The sample records hundreds of thousands of distinct CDR3 sequences, 20% being singletons. Every naive CD8 library was made from between roughly 17,000 and 1,100,000 sorted cells with 10%, 30% or 50% RNA. Researchers sorted naive CD8 T cells as cells that were CD8+CD4-CCR7+CD45RA+. Germline V CDR1 and CDR2: SGHAT, FQNNGV. This CDR3 comprises 15 residues. The V end lost 4 bases, the J end lost 2 bases, and 14 bases lay between the germline ends. Many counts were recorded for this clonotype. Its cognate antigen is unknown. Material: naive CD8+ T cells from blood, with Jurkat cell RNA spiked in. The subset was: FACS-sorted CD8+CD4-CCR7+CD45RA+ naive T cells. The chain has TRBV11-2 and TRBJ2-5; D gene uncertain. The receptor was derived from a human donor in good health. Some libraries in this study had Jurkat cell RNA spiked in. The CDR3 protein is CASSSRSEPQETQYF. CDR3 nucleotides: TGTGCCAGCAGCTCCAGGTCGGAGCCACAAGAGACCCAGTACTTC.